This TCR beta chain originates from a study of T cell responses to AZD1222 COVID-19 vaccine. Findings of the study overall: None of the repertoires were sampled until the peak T cell response had passed. Among the donors, most were white British and more were female, and clonal diversity was possibly underestimated.

TCRdb's copy holds only in-frame clones and misses some; the assay was immunoSEQ multiplex PCR. The sample lists roughly 150,000 clones, just over 90% occurring once. V lost 5 bases and J lost 1, with 11 bases in between. CDR3 length: 13 residues. CDR1 is GTSNPN, CDR2 SVGIG, per germline (reference sequence). Details on this clone: Its antigen is not identified.

The rearrangement links TRBV30 to TRBJ2-5; D might be TRBD2 (6 bases). The source of this sequence is an adult who received the AZD1222 COVID-19 vaccine. Material: peripheral blood, obtained 28 days after the second AZD1222 dose. CDR3: CAWGGWPQETQYF. DNA for the CDR3: TGTGCCTGGGGGGGGTGGCCCCAAGAGACCCAGTACTTC.